The T cell receptor (beta chain) described here comes from a study of Ad26.COV2.S vaccination and SARS-CoV-2 variants. Study-level results: It was reported that spike-specific CD8+ and CD4+ T cell responses were substantially broad after vaccination. An underestimation of total T cell responses may have resulted from the TCR breadth and depth analyses.

Here immunoSEQ multiplex PCR was the method, and the copy in TCRdb shows in-frame clones only, minus some. The sample has 500,000 or so clones; around 90% are singletons. V shed 3 bases and J 0 bases; nucleotides not matched to a gene: 11. Germline V CDR1 and CDR2: SGDLS, YYNGEE. The CDR3 has 20 amino acids. A note on this clone: What it recognizes is unknown.

Treatment of the sample: some 20 received Ad26.COV2.S at low or high dose, single or two shots; 5 received placebo; per-sample allocation not given. Sampling occurred on day 63 after the first vaccine or placebo injection. Immunization relied on an Ad26 vector, which expressed Wuhan-strain SARS-CoV-2 spike. The source of this sequence is a person between 18 and 65 years old who received the Ad26.COV2.S COVID-19 vaccine or a placebo. The sequencing here drew on peripheral blood, taken in a trial of Ad26.COV2.S vaccine versus placebo. The chain links TRBV9 to TRBJ2-1, with 14 bases fitting TRBD2. The CDR3 DNA is TGTGCCAGCAGCGCCGTAGGGACTAGCGGGAGCCCAAGCTCCTACAATGAGCAGTTCTTC. Encoded protein: CASSAVGTSGSPSSYNEQFF.